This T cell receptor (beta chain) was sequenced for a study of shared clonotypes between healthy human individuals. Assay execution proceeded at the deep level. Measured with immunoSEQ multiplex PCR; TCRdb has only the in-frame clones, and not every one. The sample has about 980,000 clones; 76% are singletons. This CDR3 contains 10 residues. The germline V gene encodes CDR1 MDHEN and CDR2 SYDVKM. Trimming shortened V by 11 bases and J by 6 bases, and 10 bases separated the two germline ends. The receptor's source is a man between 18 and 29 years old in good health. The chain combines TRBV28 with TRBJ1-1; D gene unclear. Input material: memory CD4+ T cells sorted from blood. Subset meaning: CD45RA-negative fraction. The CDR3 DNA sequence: TGTGCCTCCTCTGGGGCTGAAGCTTTCTTT. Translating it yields CASSGAEAFF.